A selection of T cell receptor beta chains follows, all from one sample in a study of T-cell memory formation after mild COVID-19. TCRdb processed the 5' RACE reads anew with MiXCR; each CDR3 protein has one entry. The sample shows roughly 610,000 distinct CDR3 sequences, 15% to 20% of them seen only once. Sequenced input: PBMCs or a T cell subset sorted from them (not recorded which). The receptors come from an adult woman who had mild COVID-19 (a few samples of this study predate the infection). Cell type and time point are not known. The CDR3 runs from the conserved cysteine through the conserved F or W. A D gene is named only where the DNA matches it firmly. A row's size may be missing; if present it is once, few, many or a size class.

abundance | j_gene | v_gene | len | d_gene | CDR3aa | CDR3nt
. | TRBJ2-1 | TRBV25-1 | 12 | . | CASGDGNNEQFF | TGTGCCAGCGGGGACGGGAACAATGAGCAGTTCTTC
. | TRBJ2-1 | TRBV9 | 12 | . | CASSGVGAGQFF | TGTGCCAGCAGCGGAGTGGGGGCAGGGCAGTTCTTC
. | TRBJ1-6 | TRBV7-9 | 14 | . | CASSPGLANSPLHF | TGTGCCAGCAGCCCCGGGTTAGCCAATTCACCCCTCCACTTT
. | TRBJ2-7 | TRBV15 | 15 | TRBD2 | CATSVTSGLPGEQYF | TGTGCCACCAGCGTGACTAGCGGTCTACCAGGCGAGCAGTACTTC
. | TRBJ2-1 | TRBV7-3 | 14 | . | CASSPTSSYNEQFF | TGTGCCAGCAGCCCTACTAGTTCCTACAATGAGCAGTTCTTC
few | TRBJ1-5 | TRBV19 | 14 | . | CASSLRQSNQPQHF | TGTGCCAGTAGTCTTCGACAGTCCAATCAGCCCCAGCATTTT
few | TRBJ2-3 | TRBV12-3/TRBV12-4 | 21 | TRBD2 | CASSSPLGLAGTFFSTDTQYF | TGTGCCAGCAGTTCACCCCTGGGACTAGCGGGGACATTTTTTAGCACAGATACGCAGTATTTT
few | TRBJ2-5 | TRBV12-3/TRBV12-4 | 15 | TRBD1 | CASRPRQGAWETQYF | TGTGCCAGCAGACCACGACAGGGGGCTTGGGAGACCCAGTACTTC
few | TRBJ2-7 | TRBV29-1 | 17 | TRBD2 | CSVRGTSGERPRHEQYF | TGCAGCGTTAGGGGGACTAGCGGGGAGCGCCCCCGTCACGAGCAGTACTTC
many | TRBJ2-1 | TRBV12-3/TRBV12-4 | 17 | TRBD2 | CASSDPTSGRFYNEQFF | TGTGCCAGCAGTGACCCTACTAGCGGGAGATTCTACAATGAGCAGTTCTTC
few | TRBJ1-5 | TRBV27 | 16 | . | CASSSEGLRNGQPQHF | TGTGCCAGCAGTTCCGAGGGGCTCAGGAATGGTCAGCCCCAGCATTTT
. | TRBJ1-1 | TRBV20-1 | 15 | . | CSARPGRGMNTEAFF | TGCAGTGCTAGACCGGGGAGGGGGATGAACACTGAAGCTTTCTTT
. | TRBJ2-7 | TRBV5-1 | 15 | . | CASSPKGGASYEQYF | TGCGCCAGCAGCCCGAAAGGGGGAGCCTCCTACGAGCAGTACTTC
few | TRBJ2-1 | TRBV7-7 | 18 | TRBD1 | CASSLGFPFPGGFLWQFF | TGTGCCAGCAGCTTAGGATTCCCATTCCCAGGGGGTTTTCTATGGCAGTTCTTC
. | TRBJ2-7 | TRBV9 | 15 | TRBD2 | CASSVLAGVAYEQYF | TGTGCCAGCAGCGTTCTAGCGGGAGTCGCCTACGAGCAGTACTTC
few | TRBJ2-3 | TRBV5-5 | 15 | . | CASSLSWGVTDTQYF | TGTGCCAGCAGCCTAAGCTGGGGGGTCACAGATACGCAGTATTTT
few | TRBJ2-3 | TRBV7-9 | 21 | TRBD2 | CASSPAWLTGTSGRATDTQYF | TGTGCCAGCAGCCCCGCTTGGCTTACCGGGACTAGCGGGAGGGCAACAGATACGCAGTATTTT
few | TRBJ2-6 | TRBV5-5 | 17 | . | CASSSWTASSGANVLTF | TGTGCCAGCAGCTCATGGACTGCAAGCTCTGGGGCCAACGTCCTGACTTTC